A single sample gave rise to the 25 T cell receptor beta chains below, sequenced in a study of type 1 and type 2 diabetes patients. The PCR template was genomic DNA. The TCR beta CDR3 region was amplified using 30 forward and 13 reverse primers. One entry per CDR3 protein, called by TCRdb with MiXCR from the multiplex PCR reads. Of 250,000 or so distinct CDR3 sequences in the sample, 40% to 50% were seen once. Sequenced material: peripheral blood mononuclear cells (PBMCs). These receptors were taken from a man aged 18 to 29 with type 2 diabetes.

The rearrangement links TRBV12-3 or TRBV12-4 to TRBJ2-1; perhaps TRBD2 as D (6 bases). The CDR3 covers 15 residues. Trimming stripped 2 bases from V and 0 bases from J, with 8 bases between. CDR3 sequence reads: CASSLLASSYNEQFF. The CDR3 DNA is TGTGCCAGCAGTTTACTAGCGAGCTCCTACAATGAGCAGTTCTTC.

The rearrangement links TRBV20-1 to TRBJ1-4; D uncertain. The germline V and J ends were trimmed by 3 bases and 0 bases, with 11 bases remaining between them. CDR1 DFQATT and CDR2 SNEGSKA come from the germline V gene (reference sequence). The CDR3 is made up of 15 amino acids. The CDR3 bases are TGCAGTGCTAGGGCGGGAGAGGCAACTAATGAAAAACTGTTTTTT. This translates into CSARAGEATNEKLFF.

This clonotype was detected a few times. The chain is built from TRBV30 and TRBJ2-2, with D uncertain. CDR1 GTSNPN and CDR2 SVGIG come from the germline V gene (reference sequence). Trimming left V 0 bases short and J 4 bases short, with 9 bases between. This CDR3 comprises 14 residues. CDR3: CAWSVVPRTGELFF. Written as DNA, the CDR3 is TGTGCCTGGAGTGTAGTGCCCCGCACCGGGGAGCTGTTTTTT. Variable domain in full (rest from reference TRBV30 and TRBJ2-2): SQTIHQWPATLVQPVGSPLSLECTVEGTSNPNLYWYRQAAGRGLQLLFYSVGIGQISSEVPQNLSASRPQDRQFILSSKKLLLSDSGFYLCAWSVVPRTGELFFGEGSRLTVL.

In this sample, this clonotype turned up a few times. CDR3 bases: TGTGCCTGGAGCGACCTCGGGAACGGACTCTACGAGCAGTACTTC. Amino acids: CAWSDLGNGLYEQYF. The chain is built from TRBV30 and TRBJ2-7; TRBD2 is a possible D gene (5 bases). The CDR3 sequence is 15 residues long. Trimming took off 3 bases at V and 3 bases at J, with 18 bases between the two ends. Germline V gene data show CDR1 as GTSNPN and CDR2 as SVGIG (reference sequence).

The chain joins TRBV19 to TRBJ2-1; TRBD1 is a possible D gene (5 bases). The CDR3 sequence is 11 residues long. Looked up from germline, CDR1 is LNHDA and CDR2 is SQIVND (reference sequence). V was cut by 6 bases and J by 10 bases, with 10 bases left in between. This CDR3 is CASSSGHEQFF. Here the CDR3 DNA reads TGTGCCAGTAGCTCAGGGCACGAGCAGTTCTTC.

In this sample, this clonotype turned up a few times. This sequence joins TRBV27 and TRBJ2-7; 9 bases line up with TRBD2. J gave up 5 bases and V 3 bases, and 11 bases lay outside the gene matches. From germline, CDR1 is MNHEY and CDR2 SMNVEV (reference sequence). The CDR3 consists of 16 residues. This CDR3 reads CASSLLSGRSVNEQYF. As DNA, the CDR3 is TGTGCCAGCAGTTTGCTTAGCGGGAGAAGCGTTAACGAGCAGTACTTC.

This clonotype was found a few times. The V and J genes are TRBV12-3 or TRBV12-4 and TRBJ2-7, with 7 bases aligning to TRBD2. V gave up 6 bases and J gave up 0 bases; unmatched junction bases: 5. This CDR3 has 14 residues. The CDR3 DNA follows: TGTGCCAGCAGCCCCCGGGAGGACTCCTACGAGCAGTACTTC. Translated, it gives CASSPREDSYEQYF.

This clonotype was seen at least ten times. V gene TRBV2 combines with J gene TRBJ2-5; D might be TRBD1 (5 bases). The CDR3 consists of 12 residues. V lost 10 bases and J 2 bases, leaving 11 bases between the germline ends. Germline loops: CDR1 SNHLY, CDR2 FYNNEI. CDR3 protein: CAIKTAQETQYF. The CDR3 DNA follows: TGTGCCATAAAGACAGCGCAAGAGACCCAGTACTTC.

The table lists this clonotype with many counts. The V call is TRBV7-8, the J call TRBJ2-7; unclear D gene. The V and J ends lost 3 bases and 2 bases respectively, with 8 bases between them. CDR3 size: 13 residues. The germline V gene encodes CDR1 SGHVS and CDR2 FQNEAQ. The CDR3: CASSLAGTYEQYF. CDR3 bases: TGTGCCAGCAGCTTGGCAGGAACCTACGAGCAGTACTTC.

This clonotype was counted between two and nine times. J is TRBJ2-2 and V is TRBV3-1; no firm D call. This CDR3 is 10 amino acids long. The germline gives CDR1 LGHDT, CDR2 YNNKEL (reference sequence). V was shortened by 10 bases and J by 5 bases, with 5 bases between the two germline ends. Here the CDR3 DNA reads TGTGCCATGGAAACCGGGGAGCTGTTTTTT. Translation: CAMETGELFF.

CDR3 in amino acids: CASSEDQLGSTDTQYF. The CDR3 nucleotides are TGTGCCAGCAGTGAAGACCAGTTGGGGTCCACAGATACGCAGTATTTT. The chain joins TRBV6-1 to TRBJ2-3, with D uncertain. Germline CDR1 MNHNS, CDR2 SASEGT. Trimming left V 1 base short and J 2 bases short, with 13 bases between. The CDR3 spans 16 residues.

The CDR3 nucleotides are TGCGCCAGCAGCAAGGGACAGGTTGGGCCTAATGAGCAGTTCTTC. This sequence encodes CASSKGQVGPNEQFF. The chain recombines TRBV5-1 with TRBJ2-1, with TRBD1 matching over 8 bases. This CDR3 contains 15 residues. V was pared by 4 bases and J by 7 bases, with 10 bases of the junction left unmatched. Germline V gives CDR1 SGHRS, CDR2 YFSETQ.

This chain connects TRBV15 to TRBJ2-7, with 10 bases that match TRBD1. The CDR3 extends over 15 amino acids. Trimming took 10 bases from V and 3 from J; bases not matched to a gene: 12. The germline V gene has CDR1 LNHNV and CDR2 YYDKDF (reference sequence). The CDR3 DNA follows: TGTGCCAGCAGTGCTCCGGGACAGGGGTTCTACGAGCAGTACTTC. Translating gives CASSAPGQGFYEQYF.

The chain recombines TRBV9 with TRBJ2-7; D unclear. Germline CDR1 SGDLS, CDR2 YYNGEE. Trimming stripped 0 bases from V and 6 bases from J, with 16 bases between. This CDR3 is 15 amino acids long. CDR3 residues: CASSVGHVAPVEQYF. DNA for the CDR3: TGTGCCAGCAGCGTAGGACACGTGGCCCCCGTCGAGCAGTACTTC.

The chain carries TRBV6-4 and TRBJ1-6, with D unclear. The V end was cut by 2 bases, the J end by 4 bases, with 6 bases between. In germline, CDR1 is MRHNA, CDR2 SNTAGT. The CDR3 length is 14 residues. The CDR3 is CASSDRAYNSPLHF. In DNA form, the CDR3 reads TGTGCCAGCAGTGACCGGGCGTATAATTCACCCCTCCACTTT.

The V call is TRBV12-3 or TRBV12-4, the J call TRBJ2-7, with D tentatively TRBD1 (6 bases). The CDR3 totals 13 residues. The V end lost 9 bases, the J end lost 3 bases, and 15 bases lay between the germline ends. CDR3 nucleotides: TGTGCCAGTCGGCAGGTAGGGGGCTACGAGCAGTACTTC. Protein product: CASRQVGGYEQYF.

This chain joins TRBV10-1 and TRBJ2-5; the D gene is possibly TRBD2 (6 bases). Trimming left V 3 bases short and J 4 bases short, with 12 bases between. Germline CDR1 reads WNHNN; CDR2 reads SYGVQD (reference sequence). This CDR3 is built from 14 residues. The CDR3 DNA is TGCGCCAGCAGTGAAGCGGCGGGACCAGAGACCCAGTACTTC. This sequence encodes CASSEAAGPETQYF.

This clonotype was detected only a few times. The DNA for the CDR3 is TGCAGCGTTGAGGGGCCCGGGGAGCTGTTTTTT. The encoded protein is CSVEGPGELFF. The V call is TRBV29-1, the J call TRBJ2-2; TRBD1 might be the D (5 bases). Per the germline V gene, CDR1 is SQVTM and CDR2 is ANQGSEA. There are 11 residues in the CDR3. Between the trimmed V and J ends, which lost 3 bases and 6 bases, there was a span of 5 bases.

The gene calls are TRBV7-2 and TRBJ2-1, with 9 bases matching TRBD1. V lost 1 base to trimming and J lost 9 bases; unmatched junction nucleotides: 13. The germline V gene encodes CDR1 SGHTA and CDR2 FQGNSA. CDR3 length equals 17 residues. The CDR3 region has the DNA TGTGCCAGCAGCTTAGGTCGAGGGACAGGGAGGGGGCGTGAGCAGTTCTTC. Amino acid sequence: CASSLGRGTGRGREQFF. The full variable domain, in which reference TRBV7-2 and TRBJ2-1 provide the parts outside the CDR3, is GAGVSQSPSNKVTEKGKDVELRCDPISGHTALYWYRQSLGQGLEFLIYFQGNSAPDKSGLPSDRFSAERTGGSVSTLTIQRTQQEDSAVYLCASSLGRGTGRGREQFFGPGTRLTVL.

This chain joins TRBV24-1 and TRBJ2-5, with 7 nucleotides matching TRBD1. CDR1 KGHDR and CDR2 SFDVKD come from the germline V gene. Unmatched junction bases numbered 9, after V lost 4 bases and J lost 5 bases. CDR3 length: 15 amino acids. This CDR3 is CATSDNRGKGETQYF. In DNA form, the CDR3 reads TGTGCCACCAGTGACAACAGGGGCAAGGGGGAGACCCAGTACTTC.

This clonotype was counted between two and nine times. The chain uses TRBV2 and TRBJ2-7; a weak D match, TRBD2 (7 bases). The CDR3 is 14 residues long. Trimming took 6 bases from V and 1 from J, leaving 13 bases between them. Germline V gives CDR1 SNHLY, CDR2 FYNNEI. The CDR3 loop is CASSPEGGSYEQYF. The CDR3 DNA sequence: TGTGCCAGCAGCCCCGAGGGGGGGTCCTACGAGCAGTACTTC.

This chain joins TRBV20-1 and TRBJ2-7; the match to TRBD2 covers 7 bases. V shed 6 bases, J shed 4 bases, and the junction held 12 bases outside the gene matches. CDR3 length: 14 residues. The germline gives CDR1 DFQATT, CDR2 SNEGSKA (reference sequence). The DNA of the CDR3 is TGCAGTGCAAGTCGTGTAGCGGGCGTATACGAGCAGTACTTC. Translating it yields CSASRVAGVYEQYF.

The chain is built from TRBV4-1 and TRBJ1-5, with D hard to call. Trimming pared 0 bases from V and 6 bases from J, leaving 15 bases between. The CDR3 has 16 residues. The V gene's germline CDR1 is MGHRA and CDR2 YSYEKL. This CDR3 reads CASSQEGSRIRQPQHF. The CDR3 nucleotides are TGCGCCAGCAGCCAAGAGGGCAGTCGAATACGTCAGCCCCAGCATTTT.

Only a few counts were recorded for this clonotype. The genes are TRBV2 and TRBJ2-7; TRBD1 or TRBD2 may be the D gene (5 bases each). Germline-derived CDR1 and CDR2 are SNHLY and FYNNEI. Between the trimmed V and J ends, which lost 3 bases and 5 bases, there was a span of 11 bases. CDR3 length: 13 amino acids. The CDR3 DNA is TGTGCCAGCAGTGATTACGGGGACCACGAGCAGTACTTC. Its translation: CASSDYGDHEQYF.

The table lists this clonotype with many counts. The chain combines TRBV2 with TRBJ1-2; TRBD1 might be the D (6 bases). Trimming removed 6 bases from V and 7 bases from J, with 12 bases in between. This CDR3 contains 12 residues. CDR1 is SNHLY and CDR2 is FYNNEI in the germline V gene. The CDR3 DNA sequence: TGTGCCAGCAGCAAGGGGGTGGCTGGCTACACCTTC. This translates into CASSKGVAGYTF.